Given below is one TCR beta chain in context. Profiled with immunoSEQ multiplex PCR; TCRdb holds only in-frame clones, not every one. The table has some 80,000 clones, more than 65% seen once. The CDR3 runs to 15 residues. The data derive from a study of blood T cell repertoires in COVID-19. About the research overall: Sites in the United States, Italy and Spain provided acute and convalescent COVID-19 samples. The cDNA or gDNA used as material had been derived from T cells, B-cell-depleted T cells, or PBMCs.

The sample comprised peripheral blood. This sequence was found in a woman of 80 years or more with active or convalescent COVID-19. The chain employs TRBV21-1 and TRBJ2-7; the table's D call TRBD1 went unverified against the DNA. TRBV21-1 is a pseudogene locus. CDR3 amino acids: CASSKQGLPTYEQYF. In DNA, the CDR3 is TGTGCCAGCAGCAAACAGGGGCTCCCAACCTACGAGCAGTACTTC.